This record covers a single T cell receptor beta chain. This clonotype has more than one count but fewer than ten. Its antigen remains unidentified. Base qualities are not at hand, and no much larger clone is one base apart. This record belongs to a study of T-cell reconstitution after alpha-beta-depleted transplantation in children (dated by TCRdb to the mid-2010s). Study-level background: The study quantitatively tracked T-cell immune reconstitution after TCRalphabeta/CD19-depleted allogeneic hematopoietic cell transplantation in children using TCR repertoire profiling.

The method was PCR. Sequencing was performed on an Illumina HiSeq 2500. TCR library preparation used molecular barcoding, with unique molecular identifiers applied to normalize quantification of the TCRbeta repertoire. TCRdb reprocessing: public reads trimmed at Q25 with fastp, clones called with MiXCR, in-frame beta chains kept. All rows with the same CDR3 protein become a single entry with the most common DNA and genes. The sample records 350,000 to 400,000 distinct CDR3 sequences, roughly 22% of which are singletons. The ten largest clones capture 3% to 4% of the sample. As encoded in the germline V gene, CDR1 is SQVTM while CDR2 is ANQGSEA. V and J lose 6 bases and 5 bases, and a span of 9 bases separates them. Its CDR3 holds 11 amino acids, cysteine through phenylalanine. The entry retains the CDR3 DNA only, 33 bases that are in frame from base 1.

This specimen consisted of PBMCs from the stem cell graft donor, obtained from the stem cell graft. The source is a human donor who donated a stem cell graft to a child with acute myeloid leukemia. The sequence is built from TRBV29-1 and TRBJ2-3, with the D gene call left open. The CDR3 here reads CSVVEGDTQYF. In nucleotides, the sequence is TGCAGCGTAGTAGAAGGAGATACGCAGTATTTT.